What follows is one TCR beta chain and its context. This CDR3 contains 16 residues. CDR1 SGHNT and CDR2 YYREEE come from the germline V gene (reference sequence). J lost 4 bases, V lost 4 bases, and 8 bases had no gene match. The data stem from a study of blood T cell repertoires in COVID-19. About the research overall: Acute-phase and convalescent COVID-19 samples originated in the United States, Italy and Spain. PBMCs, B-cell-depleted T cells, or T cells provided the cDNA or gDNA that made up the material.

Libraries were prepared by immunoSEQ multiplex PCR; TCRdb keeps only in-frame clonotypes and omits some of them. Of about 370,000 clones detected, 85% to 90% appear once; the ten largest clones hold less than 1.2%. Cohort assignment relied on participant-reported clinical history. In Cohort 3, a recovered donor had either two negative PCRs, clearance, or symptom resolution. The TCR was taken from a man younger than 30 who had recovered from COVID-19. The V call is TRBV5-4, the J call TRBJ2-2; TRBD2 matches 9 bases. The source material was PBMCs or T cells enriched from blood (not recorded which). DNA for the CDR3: TGTGCCAGCAGCACCTCTAGCGGGACCCCCACCGGGGAGCTGTTTTTT. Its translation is CASSTSSGTPTGELFF.